This note documents a single T cell receptor (beta chain) sequence. PCR was performed a second time for roughly 7 to 12 cycles using a sample-barcoded 5' primer and a J-beta primer mix. TCRdb re-derived calls from the 5' RACE reads in MiXCR, one entry per CDR3 protein. The sample has nearly 1 million distinct CDR3 sequences; approximately 50% are singletons. The germline CDR1 and CDR2 sequences are MDHEN and SYDVKM. The CDR3 loop spans 13 amino acids. V was trimmed by 5 bases and J by 11 bases, leaving 16 bases between them. The study isolated at least 6.5 million PBMCs from each sample. The sample comes from a study of blood T cells in healthy people across ages.

The material sequenced was blood. The sequence derives from a woman aged 55-70 years in good health. This chain joins TRBV28 and TRBJ1-5; D gene unclear. The chain's CDR3 is CASSVRTARSQHF. In DNA, the CDR3 is TGTGCCAGCAGTGTTAGGACGGCCCGGTCCCAGCATTTT.